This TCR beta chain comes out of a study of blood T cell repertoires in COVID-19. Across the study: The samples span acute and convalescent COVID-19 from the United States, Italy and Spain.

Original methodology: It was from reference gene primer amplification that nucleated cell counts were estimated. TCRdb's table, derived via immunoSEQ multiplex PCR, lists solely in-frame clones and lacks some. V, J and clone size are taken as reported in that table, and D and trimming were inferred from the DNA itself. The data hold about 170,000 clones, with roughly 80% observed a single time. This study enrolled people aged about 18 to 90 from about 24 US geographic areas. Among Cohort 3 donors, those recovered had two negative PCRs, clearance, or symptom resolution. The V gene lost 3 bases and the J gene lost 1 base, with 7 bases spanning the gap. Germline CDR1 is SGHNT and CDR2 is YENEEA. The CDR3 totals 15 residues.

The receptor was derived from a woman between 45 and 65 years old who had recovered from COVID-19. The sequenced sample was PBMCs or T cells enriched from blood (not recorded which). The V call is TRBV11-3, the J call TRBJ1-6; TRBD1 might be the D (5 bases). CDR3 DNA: TGTGCCAGCAGCTTTCAGGGTTCCTATAATTCACCCCTCCACTTT. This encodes CASSFQGSYNSPLHF.